This passage covers 18 T cell receptor beta chains from one sample sequenced in a study of HIV-infected patients and healthy controls. In TCRdb, the 5' RACE reads were re-called with MiXCR into one record per CDR3 protein. The sample contains about 67,000 distinct CDR3 sequences, about 15% of which appear only once. Source material: CD4+ T cells from blood. Receptor source: a human donor in good health.

This clonotype was recorded at least ten times. This rearrangement joins TRBV29-1 to TRBJ1-1; D unclear. The CDR3 is 13 residues long. Germline assignment: CDR1 SQVTM and CDR2 ANQGSEA. Trimming pared 0 bases from V and 10 bases from J, leaving 15 bases between. The CDR3 DNA is TGCAGCGTTGAAGACAACGGAGCTAGATCAGCTTTCTTT. This codes for CSVEDNGARSAFF.

This clonotype was seen at least ten times. The V and J genes are TRBV3-1 and TRBJ1-1; the D is unclear. The CDR3 loop spans 12 amino acids. The V and J ends lost 0 bases and 6 bases respectively, with 5 bases between them. In germline, CDR1 is LGHDT, CDR2 YNNKEL (reference sequence). The CDR3 loop is CASSQDISEAFF. The CDR3 coding sequence is TGTGCCAGCAGCCAAGATATCTCTGAAGCTTTCTTT. Variable domain in full (rest from reference TRBV3-1 and TRBJ1-1): DTAVSQTPKYLVTQMGNDKSIKCEQNLGHDTMYWYKQDSKKFLKIMFSYNNKELIINETVPNRFSPKSPDKAHLNLHINSLELGDSAVYFCASSQDISEAFFGQGTRLTVV.

This clonotype has at least ten counts. The junction departs from the called germline gene at one end, perhaps through a read error. J is TRBJ2-7 and V is TRBV28; perhaps TRBD2 as D (6 bases). In germline, CDR1 is MDHEN, CDR2 SYDVKM. This CDR3 spans 11 amino acids. The CDR3 loop is CASSFEGLSLF. DNA for the CDR3: TGTGCCAGCAGTTTTGAGGGACTTTCTCTCTTC.

With regard to this clonotype: Relative to the germline gene, one junction end is altered; a read error may explain this. V and J are TRBV5-5 and TRBJ2-7, with 8 positions matching TRBD1. This CDR3 region has 13 residues. From germline, CDR1 is SGHKS and CDR2 YYEKEE (reference sequence). CDR3 sequence: CASSRDRTYEQYF. DNA for the CDR3: TGCGCCAGCAGCCGGGACAGGACATACGAGCAGTACTTC.

The chain is built from TRBV7-9 and TRBJ1-2, with D unresolved. The length of the CDR3 is 13 residues. Germline V gene sequence: CDR1 SEHNR, CDR2 FQNEAQ (reference sequence). The V gene lost 8 bases and the J gene lost 2 bases, with 12 bases spanning the gap. CDR3 protein: CASRKAGNYGYTF. The CDR3, as DNA: TGTGCCAGCCGGAAGGCGGGCAACTATGGCTACACCTTC.

This chain connects TRBV10-3 to TRBJ2-5, with D unresolved. The CDR3 length is 14 residues. With 0 bases removed from V and 5 bases from J, the gap between germline ends came to 10 bases. CDR1 ENHRY and CDR2 SYGVKD come from the germline V gene. The CDR3 DNA is TGTGCCATCAGTGAGTCGAAGGTTCTGGAGACCCAGTACTTC. The encoded protein is CAISESKVLETQYF.

The V call is TRBV7-2, the J call TRBJ1-4, with a weak D call TRBD1 (5 bases). The length of the CDR3 is 16 residues. V lost 3 bases to trimming and J lost 7 bases, with 18 bases between them. CDR1 SGHTA and CDR2 FQGNSA come from the germline V gene. The CDR3 region has the DNA TGTGCCAGCAGCTTGTATCGGGACCCTTGGAGTGAAAAACTGTTTTTT. It codes for CASSLYRDPWSEKLFF.

This clonotype has only a few counts. V usage is TRBV18 and J usage is TRBJ2-1; 11 bases align to TRBD2. The V segment lost 3 bases and the J segment 0 bases; nucleotides outside the gene matches: 4. The CDR3 sequence is 17 residues long. Germline lookup yields CDR1 KGHSH and CDR2 LQKENI. The CDR3 spells CASSPSLAGGSYNEQFF. CDR3 DNA sequence: TGTGCCAGCTCACCTTCCCTAGCGGGAGGCTCCTACAATGAGCAGTTCTTC. The full variable domain, with the rest looked up from reference TRBV18 and TRBJ2-1, is NAGVMQNPRHLVRRRGQEARLRCSPMKGHSHVYWYRQLPEEGLKFMVYLQKENIIDESGMPKERFSAEFPKEGPSILRIQQVVRGDSAAYFCASSPSLAGGSYNEQFFGPGTRLTVL.

This chain links TRBV5-1 with TRBJ2-6; no clear D gene. The germline V gene encodes CDR1 SGHRS and CDR2 YFSETQ. CDR3 size: 15 residues. Trimming shortened V by 0 bases and J by 2 bases, and 6 bases separated the two germline ends. The CDR3 is CASSLAVAGANVLTF. The CDR3 DNA reads as TGCGCCAGCAGCTTGGCAGTTGCTGGGGCCAACGTCCTGACTTTC.

This clonotype was seen ten or more times. The chain has TRBV18 and TRBJ1-5; no clear D gene. The CDR3 spans 14 residues. Germline CDR1 and CDR2: KGHSH and LQKENI. The V gene lost 5 bases and the J gene lost 4 bases, with 12 bases spanning the gap. CDR3 sequence (DNA): TGTGCCAGCTCATCCAACAGCCGAAATCAGCCCCAGCATTTT. This encodes CASSSNSRNQPQHF.

This clonotype was counted many times. The V call is TRBV7-2, the J call TRBJ2-7, with 8 positions matching TRBD2. The CDR3 has 15 residues. Unmatched junction bases numbered 8, after V lost 4 bases and J lost 3 bases. The V gene's germline CDR1 is SGHTA and CDR2 FQGNSA. CDR3: CASSSVVAGLYEQYF. The DNA for the CDR3 is TGTGCCAGCAGCTCGGTAGTAGCGGGACTCTACGAGCAGTACTTC.

The chain recombines TRBV18 with TRBJ2-5; D gene ambiguous. Germline V gene sequence: CDR1 KGHSH, CDR2 LQKENI. Trimming took off 0 bases at V and 2 bases at J, with 7 bases between the two ends. The length of the CDR3 is 14 residues. The CDR3 loop reads CASSPPGKQETQYF. CDR3 DNA sequence: TGTGCCAGCTCACCACCGGGCAAGCAAGAGACCCAGTACTTC.

This clonotype has only a few counts. This chain uses TRBV7-2 with TRBJ2-7; unclear D gene. Germline CDR1 and CDR2: SGHTA and FQGNSA. The CDR3 runs 13 residues. Trimming took off 1 base at V and 4 bases at J, with 8 bases between the two ends. The CDR3 reads CASSLVVGYEQYF. The CDR3 coding sequence is TGTGCCAGCAGCTTAGTGGTCGGGTACGAGCAGTACTTC.

Only a few counts were recorded for this clonotype. The chain uses TRBV6-2 or TRBV6-3 and TRBJ2-1; TRBD2 agrees at 8 bases. The CDR3 has 11 residues. Germline CDR1 and CDR2: MNHEY and SVGEGT. V shed 2 bases, J shed 16 bases, and the junction held 4 bases outside the gene matches. CDR3 residues: CASSYRGGQFF. CDR3 nucleotide sequence: TGTGCCAGCAGTTACCGGGGGGGCCAATTCTTC.

This clonotype was seen at least ten times. V is TRBV4-2 and J is TRBJ2-3; D is possibly TRBD2 (6 bases). V lost 0 bases to trimming and J lost 1 base, with 11 bases between them. CDR1 LGHNA and CDR2 YNFKEQ come from the germline V gene. The length of the CDR3 is 16 residues. In DNA form, the CDR3 reads TGTGCCAGCAGCCAAGATCTTCCTAGCGGCACAGATACGCAGTATTTT. Amino acids: CASSQDLPSGTDTQYF.

This clonotype was seen more than once but under ten times. The chain couples TRBV20-1 to TRBJ2-7; D gene uncertain. V was pared by 5 bases and J by 3 bases, with 11 bases between. This CDR3 comprises 12 residues. Germline-derived CDR1 and CDR2 are DFQATT and SNEGSKA (reference sequence). The CDR3 DNA reads as TGCAGTGCTTCCGACCGCAGCTACGAGCAGTACTTC. The encoded protein is CSASDRSYEQYF.

The chain is built from TRBV3-1 and TRBJ1-2; D is ambiguous. Deletions cut 1 base from V and 10 bases from J, with 10 bases between. The CDR3 spans 12 residues. Germline CDR1 and CDR2: LGHDT and YNNKEL (reference sequence). The CDR3 spells CASSQVKGIYTF. CDR3 DNA: TGTGCCAGCAGCCAAGTCAAGGGAATCTACACCTTC.

V usage is TRBV9 and J usage is TRBJ2-3, with D possibly TRBD1 on 6 matching bases. The germline gives CDR1 SGDLS, CDR2 YYNGEE. The CDR3 covers 15 residues. Trimming pared 4 bases from V and 2 bases from J, leaving 14 bases between. CDR3 coding DNA: TGTGCCAGCAGCACCCGGACAGCCAACACAGATACGCAGTATTTT. As protein: CASSTRTANTDTQYF.